This T cell receptor (beta chain) is from a study of blood T cell repertoires in COVID-19. Turning to the study itself: T cells, B-cell-depleted T cells, or PBMCs provided the cDNA or gDNA that served as material.

Germline loops: CDR1 SGHTA, CDR2 FQGNSA. The CDR3 totals 15 residues. V lost 5 bases, J lost 5 bases, and 15 bases lay in between. Repertoires were generated with immunoSEQ multiplex PCR, while TCRdb's copy carries only in-frame clones and drops some. Among about 170,000 clones listed, 70% to 85% were seen once. This rearrangement joins TRBV7-2 to TRBJ1-4; D is unresolved. The sequence was collected from a man between 60 and 70 years old who had recovered from COVID-19. Sequenced: peripheral blood. The CDR3 protein is CASSPKYSFNEKLFF. The CDR3 DNA reads as TGTGCCAGCAGCCCCAAGTATAGCTTCAATGAAAAACTGTTTTTT.